This T cell receptor beta chain was identified in a study of beta chain features in type 1 diabetes. Study results and caveats: Shorter TCRB CDR3s, moderately but significantly so, were found in Type 1 diabetes patients in all four CD4+ subsets.

The sequenced template was cDNA made from the entire isolated RNA. Using immunoSEQ multiplex PCR, the repertoire was profiled, and TCRdb retains in-frame clones only, with some absent. The sample yields 250,000 to 300,000 clones, around 15% seen once. This clone appeared a few times. The antigen is undetermined. Every single donor gave one heparinised blood draw, and these averaged roughly 120 mL. CD4+ naive, central memory, regulatory and stem cell-like memory cells were sorted via CD45RO/CCR7/CD25/CD127/CD95/CD27. Per the germline V gene, CDR1 is SNHLY and CDR2 is FYNNEI. CDR3 length: 14 residues. The V gene lost 4 bases and the J gene lost 0 bases, with 9 bases spanning the gap.

The chain is built from TRBV2 and TRBJ1-1, with D hard to call. This TCR came from a man in his thirties or forties with type 1 diabetes. Sequencing was done on a sample of naive CD4+ T cells from blood. The CDR3 spells CASSGRFMNTEAFF. The CDR3 DNA reads TGTGCCAGCAGTGGCAGGTTTATGAACACTGAAGCTTTCTTT. Variable domain in full (rest from reference TRBV2 and TRBJ1-1): EPEVTQTPSHQVTQMGQEVILRCVPISNHLYFYWYRQILGQKVEFLVSFYNNEISEKSEIFDDQFSVERPDGSNFTLKIRSTKLEDSAMYFCASSGRFMNTEAFFGQGTRLTVV.